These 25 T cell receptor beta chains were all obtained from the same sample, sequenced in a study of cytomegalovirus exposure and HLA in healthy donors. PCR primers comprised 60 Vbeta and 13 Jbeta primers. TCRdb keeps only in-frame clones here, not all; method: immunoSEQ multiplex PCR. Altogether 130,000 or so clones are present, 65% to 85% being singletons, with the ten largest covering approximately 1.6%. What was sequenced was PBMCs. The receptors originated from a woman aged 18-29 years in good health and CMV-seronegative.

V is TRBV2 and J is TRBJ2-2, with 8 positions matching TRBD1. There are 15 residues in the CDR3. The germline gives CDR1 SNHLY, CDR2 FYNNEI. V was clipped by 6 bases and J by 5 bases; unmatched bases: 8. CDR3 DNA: TGTGCCAGCAGGCCGGACAGGGCGTATACCGGGGAGCTGTTTTTT. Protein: CASRPDRAYTGELFF.

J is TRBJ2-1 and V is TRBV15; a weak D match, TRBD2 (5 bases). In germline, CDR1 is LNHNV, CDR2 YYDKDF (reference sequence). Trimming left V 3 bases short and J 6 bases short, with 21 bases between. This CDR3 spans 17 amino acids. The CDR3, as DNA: TGTGCCACCAGCAGCCGAAGAGCGGCACTGGTCTCCAATGAGCAGTTCTTC. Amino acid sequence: CATSSRRAALVSNEQFF. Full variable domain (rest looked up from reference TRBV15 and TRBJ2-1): DAMVIQNPRYQVTQFGKPVTLSCSQTLNHNVMYWYQQKSSQAPKLLFHYYDKDFNNEADTPDNFQSRRPNTSFCFLDIRSPGLGDTAMYLCATSSRRAALVSNEQFFGPGTRLTVL.

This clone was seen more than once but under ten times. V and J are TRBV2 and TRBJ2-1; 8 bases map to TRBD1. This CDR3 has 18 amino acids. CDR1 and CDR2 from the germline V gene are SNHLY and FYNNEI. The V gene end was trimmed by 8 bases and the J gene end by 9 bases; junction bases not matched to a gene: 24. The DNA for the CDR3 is TGTGCCAGCGTGAAAACATTAGGTTTGAGACAGGGGCAGCGTGAGCAGTTCTTC. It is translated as CASVKTLGLRQGQREQFF.

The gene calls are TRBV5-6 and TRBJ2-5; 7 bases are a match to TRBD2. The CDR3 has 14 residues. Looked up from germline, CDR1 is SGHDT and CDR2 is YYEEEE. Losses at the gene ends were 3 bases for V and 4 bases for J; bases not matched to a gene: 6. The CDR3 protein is CASSSRLAGETQYF. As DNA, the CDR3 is TGTGCCAGCAGCTCTAGACTAGCTGGAGAGACCCAGTACTTC.

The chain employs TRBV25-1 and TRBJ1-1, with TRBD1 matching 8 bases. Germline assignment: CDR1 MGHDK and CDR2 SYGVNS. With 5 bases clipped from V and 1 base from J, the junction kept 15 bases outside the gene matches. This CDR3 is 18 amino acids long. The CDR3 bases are TGTGCCAGCAGTCCCTCGTGGACAGGGTATCGGGGGAACACTGAAGCTTTCTTT. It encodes CASSPSWTGYRGNTEAFF.

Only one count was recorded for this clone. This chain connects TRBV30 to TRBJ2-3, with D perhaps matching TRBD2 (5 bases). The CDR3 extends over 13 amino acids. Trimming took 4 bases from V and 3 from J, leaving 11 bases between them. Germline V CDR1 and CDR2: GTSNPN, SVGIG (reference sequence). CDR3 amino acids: CAWKKGATDTQYF. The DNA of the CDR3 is TGTGCCTGGAAAAAGGGAGCGACAGATACGCAGTATTTT.

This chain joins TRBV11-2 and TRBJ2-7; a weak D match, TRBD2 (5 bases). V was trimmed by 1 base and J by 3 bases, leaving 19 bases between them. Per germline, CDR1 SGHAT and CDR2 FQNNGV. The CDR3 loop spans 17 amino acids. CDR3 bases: TGTGCCAGCAGCTTAGTGGGTAGAGGTGGGAGCGGCTACGAGCAGTACTTC. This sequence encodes CASSLVGRGGSGYEQYF.

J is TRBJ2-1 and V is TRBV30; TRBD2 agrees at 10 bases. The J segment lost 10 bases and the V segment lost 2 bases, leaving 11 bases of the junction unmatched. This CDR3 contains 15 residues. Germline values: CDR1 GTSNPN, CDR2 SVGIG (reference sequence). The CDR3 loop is CAWSPGTSVSGEQFF. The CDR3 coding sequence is TGTGCCTGGAGTCCCGGGACTAGCGTTTCCGGGGAGCAGTTCTTC.

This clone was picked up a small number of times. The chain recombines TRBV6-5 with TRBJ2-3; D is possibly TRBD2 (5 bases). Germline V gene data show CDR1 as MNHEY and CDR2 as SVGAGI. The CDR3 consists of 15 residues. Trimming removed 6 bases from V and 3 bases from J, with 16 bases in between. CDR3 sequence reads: CASSSSGMGTDTQYF. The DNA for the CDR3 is TGTGCCAGCAGCTCCAGCGGCATGGGGACAGATACGCAGTATTTT.

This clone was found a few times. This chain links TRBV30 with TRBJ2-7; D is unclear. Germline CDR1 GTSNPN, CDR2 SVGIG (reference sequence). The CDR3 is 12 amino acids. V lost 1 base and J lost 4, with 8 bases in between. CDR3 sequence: CAWSDQSYEQYF. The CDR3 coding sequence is TGTGCCTGGAGTGATCAGTCGTACGAGCAGTACTTC.

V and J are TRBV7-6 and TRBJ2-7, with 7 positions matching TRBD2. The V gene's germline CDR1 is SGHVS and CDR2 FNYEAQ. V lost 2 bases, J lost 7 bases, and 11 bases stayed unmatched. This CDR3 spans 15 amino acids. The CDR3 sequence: CASSLNAGELREQYF. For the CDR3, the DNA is TGTGCCAGCAGCTTAAATGCGGGAGAATTAAGGGAGCAGTACTTC.

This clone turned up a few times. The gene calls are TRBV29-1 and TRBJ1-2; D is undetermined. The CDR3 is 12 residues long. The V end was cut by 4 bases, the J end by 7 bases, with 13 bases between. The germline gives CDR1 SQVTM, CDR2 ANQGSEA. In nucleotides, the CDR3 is TGCAGCGTTGTATCGGGAGGAGCTGGCTACACCTTC. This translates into CSVVSGGAGYTF. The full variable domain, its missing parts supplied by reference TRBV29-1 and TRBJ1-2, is SAVISQKPSRDICQRGTSLTIQCQVDSQVTMMFWYRQQPGQSLTLIATANQGSEATYESGFVIDKFPISRPNLTFSTLTVSNMSPEDSSIYLCSVVSGGAGYTFGSGTRLTVV.

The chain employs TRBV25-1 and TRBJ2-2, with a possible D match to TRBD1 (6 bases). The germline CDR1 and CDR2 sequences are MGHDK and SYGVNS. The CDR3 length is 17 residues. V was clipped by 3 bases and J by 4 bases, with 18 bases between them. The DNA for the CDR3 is TGTGCCAGCAGTGATCAGGACAGCCAGTTATCCACCGGGGAGCTGTTTTTT. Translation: CASSDQDSQLSTGELFF.

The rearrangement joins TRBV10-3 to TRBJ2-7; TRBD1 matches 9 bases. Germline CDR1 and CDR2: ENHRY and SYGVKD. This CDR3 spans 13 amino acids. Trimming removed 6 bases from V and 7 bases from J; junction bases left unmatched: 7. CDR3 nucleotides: TGTGCCATCAGCCCGGGACAGGGCTGGGAGCAGTACTTC. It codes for CAISPGQGWEQYF.

The CDR3 reads CASSTRTGSGTGNTIYF. The CDR3 DNA is TGTGCCAGTAGTACCCGGACAGGGAGTGGCACTGGAAACACCATATATTTT. The chain employs TRBV19 and TRBJ1-3; 8 bases map to TRBD1. CDR1 is LNHDA, CDR2 SQIVND, per germline (reference sequence). The CDR3 sequence is 17 residues long. J was trimmed by 2 bases and V by 4 bases; bases with no gene match: 10.

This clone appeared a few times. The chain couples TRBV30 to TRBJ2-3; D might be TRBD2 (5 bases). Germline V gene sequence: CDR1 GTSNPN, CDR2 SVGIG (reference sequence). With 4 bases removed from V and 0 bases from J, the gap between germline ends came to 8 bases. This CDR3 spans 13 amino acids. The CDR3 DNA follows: TGTGCCTGGACCCGGAGGAGCACAGATACGCAGTATTTT. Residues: CAWTRRSTDTQYF.

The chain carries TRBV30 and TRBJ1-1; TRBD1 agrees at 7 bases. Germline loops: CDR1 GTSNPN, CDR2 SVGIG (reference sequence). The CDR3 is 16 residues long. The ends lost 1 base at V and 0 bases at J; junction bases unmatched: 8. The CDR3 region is CAWSEWGQFMNTEAFF. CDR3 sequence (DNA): TGTGCCTGGAGTGAATGGGGACAGTTTATGAACACTGAAGCTTTCTTT.

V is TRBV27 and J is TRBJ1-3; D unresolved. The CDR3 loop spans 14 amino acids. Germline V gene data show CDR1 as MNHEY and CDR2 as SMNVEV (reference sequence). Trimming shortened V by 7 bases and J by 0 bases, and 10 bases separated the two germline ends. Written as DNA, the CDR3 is TGTGCCAGCACGAGAGGGAGCTCTGGAAACACCATATATTTT. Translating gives CASTRGSSGNTIYF.

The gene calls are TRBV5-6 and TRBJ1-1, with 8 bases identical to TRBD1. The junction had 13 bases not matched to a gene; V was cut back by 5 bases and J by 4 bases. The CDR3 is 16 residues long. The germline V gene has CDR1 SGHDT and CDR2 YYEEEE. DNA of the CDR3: TGTGCCAGCAGGAGCAGGGGGCGCGTTTGGGTCACTGAAGCTTTCTTT. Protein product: CASRSRGRVWVTEAFF. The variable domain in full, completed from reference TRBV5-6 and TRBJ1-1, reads DAGVTQSPTHLIKTRGQQVTLRCSPKSGHDTVSWYQQALGQGPQFIFQYYEEEERQRGNFPDRFSGHQFPNYSSELNVNALLLGDSALYLCASRSRGRVWVTEAFFGQGTRLTVV.

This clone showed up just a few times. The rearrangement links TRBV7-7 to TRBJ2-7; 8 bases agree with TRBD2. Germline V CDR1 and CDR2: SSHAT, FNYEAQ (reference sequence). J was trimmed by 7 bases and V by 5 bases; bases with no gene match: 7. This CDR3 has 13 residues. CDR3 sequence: CASSVREGREQYF. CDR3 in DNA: TGTGCCAGCAGCGTCCGGGAGGGACGGGAGCAGTACTTC.

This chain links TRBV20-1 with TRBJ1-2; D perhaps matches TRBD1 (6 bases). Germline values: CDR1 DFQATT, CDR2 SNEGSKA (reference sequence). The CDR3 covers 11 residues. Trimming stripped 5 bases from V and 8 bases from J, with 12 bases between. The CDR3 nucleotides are TGCAGTGCTGAAACAGGGCCGGGCTACACCTTC. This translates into CSAETGPGYTF.

DNA for the CDR3: TGTGCCAGCAGCTTCTCCCGTTTCGACGAGCAGTACTTC. This codes for CASSFSRFDEQYF. This rearrangement joins TRBV11-2 to TRBJ2-7; D ambiguous. CDR1 is SGHAT, CDR2 FQNNGV, per germline. This CDR3 is 13 amino acids long. The V and J ends lost 3 bases and 5 bases respectively, with 11 bases between them.

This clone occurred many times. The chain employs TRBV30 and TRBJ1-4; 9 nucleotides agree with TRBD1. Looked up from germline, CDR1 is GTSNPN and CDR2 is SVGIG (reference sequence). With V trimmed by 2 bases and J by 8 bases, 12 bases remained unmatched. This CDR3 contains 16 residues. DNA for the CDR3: TGTGCCTGGAGTCCCAAATCCGGGACAGGGACGGAAAAACTGTTTTTT. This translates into CAWSPKSGTGTEKLFF.

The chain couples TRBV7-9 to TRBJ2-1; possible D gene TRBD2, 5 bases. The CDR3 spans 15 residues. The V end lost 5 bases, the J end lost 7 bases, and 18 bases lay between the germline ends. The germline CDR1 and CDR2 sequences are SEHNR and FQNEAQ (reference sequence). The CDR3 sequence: CASSASGNSGNEQFF. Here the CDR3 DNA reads TGTGCCAGCAGCGCATCGGGGAACTCGGGGAATGAGCAGTTCTTC.

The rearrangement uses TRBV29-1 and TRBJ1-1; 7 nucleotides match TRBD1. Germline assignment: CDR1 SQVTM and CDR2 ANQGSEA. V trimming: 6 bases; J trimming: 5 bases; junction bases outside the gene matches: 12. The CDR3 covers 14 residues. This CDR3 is CSVADRWLETEAFF. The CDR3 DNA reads TGCAGCGTGGCGGACAGGTGGCTCGAGACTGAAGCTTTCTTT.